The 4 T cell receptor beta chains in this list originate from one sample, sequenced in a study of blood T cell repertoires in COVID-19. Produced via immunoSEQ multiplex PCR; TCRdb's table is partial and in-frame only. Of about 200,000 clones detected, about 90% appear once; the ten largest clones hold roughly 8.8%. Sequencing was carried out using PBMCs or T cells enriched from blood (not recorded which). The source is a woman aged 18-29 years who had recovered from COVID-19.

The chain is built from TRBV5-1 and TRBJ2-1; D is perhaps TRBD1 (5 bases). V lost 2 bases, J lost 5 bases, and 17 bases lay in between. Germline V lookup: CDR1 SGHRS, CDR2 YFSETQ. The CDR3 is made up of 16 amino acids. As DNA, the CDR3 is TGCGCCAGCAGCTTTGGTTGGCAGGGTCAACACAATGAGCAGTTCTTC. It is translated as CASSFGWQGQHNEQFF.

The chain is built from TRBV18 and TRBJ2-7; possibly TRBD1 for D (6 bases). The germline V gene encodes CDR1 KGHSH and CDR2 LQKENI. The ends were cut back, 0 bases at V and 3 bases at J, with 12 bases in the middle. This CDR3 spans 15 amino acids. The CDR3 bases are TGTGCCAGCTCACCACCGGAAGGGACAAACTACGAGCAGTACTTC. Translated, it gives CASSPPEGTNYEQYF.

The chain's CDR3 is CASSTLAGGEGNIQYF. CDR3 nucleotides: TGTGCCAGCAGCACCCTAGCGGGGGGCGAGGGAAACATTCAGTACTTC. This chain joins TRBV9 and TRBJ2-4; 11 nucleotides line up with TRBD2. The J segment lost 6 bases and the V segment lost 4 bases, leaving 9 bases of the junction unmatched. CDR1 and CDR2 from the germline V gene are SGDLS and YYNGEE. The CDR3 runs to 16 residues.

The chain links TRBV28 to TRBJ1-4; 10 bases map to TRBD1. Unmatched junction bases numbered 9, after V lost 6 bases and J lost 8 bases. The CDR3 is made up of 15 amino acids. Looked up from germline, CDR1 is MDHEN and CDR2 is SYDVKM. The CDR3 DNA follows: TGTGCCAGCAGCCCTGGAGGGACAGGGGACGAAAAACTGTTTTTT. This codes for CASSPGGTGDEKLFF.